The T cell receptor beta chain described here comes from a study of T cell repertoires in cytomegalovirus infection. The wider study: TCR beta signatures that were public indicated CMV infection and matching HLA type. Findings and limits, study-wide: Carriers of CMV plus the relevant HLA were identified by cumulative public TCR beta family frequency. Ex vivo, HLA-C-restricted CMV-specific TCR beta clonotypes prevailed over the rest of the response.

This clonotype appeared many times. Antigen: not known. Each CDR3 protein is one row after TCRdb ran MiXCR on the reads. The data show 70,000 to 75,000 distinct CDR3 sequences, under 4.5% seen once. This CDR3 comprises 13 residues. Between the trimmed V and J ends, which lost 7 bases and 8 bases, there was a span of 16 bases. Germline V gives CDR1 MDHEN, CDR2 SYDVKM. This clonotype was obtained from a human donor in good health (CMV status not recorded). Some clones in this sample may be carry-over from other donors' samples. The chain combines TRBV28 with TRBJ2-3; D may correspond to TRBD1 or TRBD2 (5 bases each). Source material: PBMCs. The CDR3 DNA sequence: TGTGCCAGCACTCCCTTGAGGGGTGGTACGCAGTATTTT. It translates to CASTPLRGGTQYF.